This T cell receptor (beta chain) was retrieved from a study of tumor-infiltrating lymphocytes in localized non-small cell lung cancer. About the study: Several tumor histologies, both smoking statuses, and some post-neoadjuvant chemotherapy samples were included. Regarding the study as a whole: Available tissue quantity limited TCR sequencing to a patient subset. Tumors had more T cell infiltration than uninvolved lung, per TCRbeta sequencing and CD3 counts. Different pieces of the same tissue were used for each assay.

Per the germline V gene, CDR1 is ENHRY and CDR2 is SYGVKD. This CDR3 has 15 amino acids. J gave up 3 bases and V 4 bases, and 5 bases lay outside the gene matches. Concerning this clone: Its antigen is unknown.

Only in-frame clones appear in the TCRdb table, and some are missing; sequencing was by immunoSEQ multiplex PCR. The sample includes over 5,500 clones, about two thirds seen only once; the top ten take approximately 13%. The sequenced sample consisted of lung tumor tissue. This chain joins TRBV10-3 and TRBJ2-3, with TRBD1 matching over 9 bases. The receptor comes from a human donor with non-small cell lung cancer. CDR3 DNA: TGTGCCATCAGTGGGACAGGGGACGGTACAGATACGCAGTATTTT. Protein: CAISGTGDGTDTQYF.